The present TCR beta chain was sequenced within a study of T cells after yellow fever vaccination. Study-level findings and limits: Reappearing after the booster were most of the clones from primary vaccination (about 96% CD4, 88% CD8).

It was through 5'RACE template switching that TCR cDNA was made, with a universal primer site and UMIs added. TCRdb redid the calling of the 5' RACE reads with MiXCR, one entry per CDR3 protein. This table has roughly 300,000 distinct CDR3 sequences, 6.8% appearing once. V shed 4 bases and J shed 0 bases, with 7 bases lying between them. The germline CDR1 and CDR2 sequences are MDHEN and SYDVKM. The CDR3 is 13 amino acids. This clonotype was picked up a small number of times. Its matching antigen is unknown. This sequence joins TRBV28 and TRBJ2-7; D is perhaps TRBD2 (6 bases). The material sequenced was PBMCs, taken more than 35 days after the first yellow fever vaccination. This sequence originates from a man between 18 and 35 years old who received the YFV17D yellow fever vaccine. This CDR3 reads CASSWRGSYEQYV. CDR3 nucleotide sequence: TGTGCCAGCAGTTGGAGGGGCTCCTACGAGCAGTACGTC.